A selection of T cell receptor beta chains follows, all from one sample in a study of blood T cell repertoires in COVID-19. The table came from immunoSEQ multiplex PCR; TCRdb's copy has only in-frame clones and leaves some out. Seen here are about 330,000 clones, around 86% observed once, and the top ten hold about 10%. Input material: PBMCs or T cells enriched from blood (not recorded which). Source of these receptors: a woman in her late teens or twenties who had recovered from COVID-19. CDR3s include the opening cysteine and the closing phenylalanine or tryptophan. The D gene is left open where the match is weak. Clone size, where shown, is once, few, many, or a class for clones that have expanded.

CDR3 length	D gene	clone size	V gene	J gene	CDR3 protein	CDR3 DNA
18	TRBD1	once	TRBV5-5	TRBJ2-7	CASSPGTGALRGSYEQYF	TGTGCCAGCAGCCCCGGGACAGGGGCCCTCCGGGGCTCCTACGAGCAGTACTTC
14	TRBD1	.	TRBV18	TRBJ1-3	CASSRTGVGHTIYF	TGTGCCAGCTCACGGACAGGGGTTGGTCACACCATATATTTT
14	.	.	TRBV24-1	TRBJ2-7	CATSSSIGPHEQYF	TGTGCCACCAGCTCTAGCATCGGACCCCACGAGCAGTACTTC
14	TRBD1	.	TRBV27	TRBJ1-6	CASRRGQTNSPLHF	TGTGCCAGCAGGCGGGGACAGACCAATTCACCCCTCCACTTT
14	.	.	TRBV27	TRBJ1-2	CASSLSSFNYGYTF	TGTGCCAGCAGTTTAAGCTCTTTTAACTATGGCTACACCTTC
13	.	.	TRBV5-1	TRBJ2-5	CASSLEGVETQYF	TGCGCCAGCAGCTTGGAAGGGGTGGAGACCCAGTACTTC
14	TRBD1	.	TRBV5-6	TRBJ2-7	CASSLGQGVNEQYF	TGTGCCAGCAGCCTAGGACAGGGTGTCAACGAGCAGTACTTC
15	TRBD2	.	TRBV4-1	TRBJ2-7	CASSQMGGRVDEQYF	TGCGCCAGCAGCCAGATGGGCGGGAGGGTCGACGAGCAGTACTTC
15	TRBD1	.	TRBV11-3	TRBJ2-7	CASSLGGQDFYEQYF	TGTGCCAGCAGCTTAGGGGGACAGGACTTCTACGAGCAGTACTTC
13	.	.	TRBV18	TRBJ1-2	CASSPGAVRGYTF	TGTGCCAGCTCACCAGGGGCAGTTCGGGGCTACACCTTC
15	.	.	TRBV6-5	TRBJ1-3	CASSPLEGVGNTIYF	TGTGCCAGCAGCCCCTTGGAAGGGGTCGGAAACACCATATATTTT
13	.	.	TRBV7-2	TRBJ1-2	CASSPGGVKGYTF	TGTGCCAGCAGCCCGGGGGGGGTGAAGGGCTACACCTTC
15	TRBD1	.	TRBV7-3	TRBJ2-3	CASSRTGGGTDTQYF	TGTGCCAGCAGCAGGACAGGGGGGGGCACAGATACGCAGTATTTT
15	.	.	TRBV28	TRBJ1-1	CASSLAHAGGTEAFF	TGTGCCAGCAGTTTAGCTCACGCGGGCGGCACTGAAGCTTTCTTT
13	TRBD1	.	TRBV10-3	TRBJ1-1	CAISGEGATEAFF	TGTGCCATCAGTGGTGAGGGGGCCACTGAAGCTTTCTTT
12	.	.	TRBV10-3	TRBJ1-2	CASLGGVDGYTF	TGTGCCAGTCTGGGGGGTGTCGATGGCTACACCTTC
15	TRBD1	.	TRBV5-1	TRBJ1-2	CASSFGDRTNYGYTF	TGCGCCAGCAGCTTCGGGGACAGGACTAACTATGGCTACACCTTC
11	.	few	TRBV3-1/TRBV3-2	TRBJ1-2	CASSQEHGYTF	TGTGCCAGCAGCCAAGAACACGGCTACACCTTC
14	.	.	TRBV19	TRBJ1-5	CASSITGSNQPQHF	TGTGCCAGTAGTATCACAGGGAGCAATCAGCCCCAGCATTTT
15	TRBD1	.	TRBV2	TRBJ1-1	CASSGDSGSWTEAFF	TGTGCCAGCAGTGGGGACAGCGGTAGTTGGACTGAAGCTTTCTTT
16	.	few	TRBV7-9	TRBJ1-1	CASSLDRVLGNTEAFF	TGTGCCAGCAGCTTAGACAGGGTATTGGGGAACACTGAAGCTTTCTTT
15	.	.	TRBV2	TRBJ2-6	CASREQGSGANVLTF	TGTGCCAGCAGGGAACAGGGATCTGGGGCCAACGTCCTGACTTTC
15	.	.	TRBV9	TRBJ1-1	CASSVEPGLSTEAFF	TGTGCCAGCAGCGTAGAGCCGGGACTCAGCACTGAAGCTTTCTTT
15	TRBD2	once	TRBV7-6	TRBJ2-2	CASSLASGHTGELFF	TGTGCCAGCAGCTTAGCTAGCGGGCACACCGGGGAGCTGTTTTTT
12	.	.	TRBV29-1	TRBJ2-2	CSERTFAGELFF	TGCAGCGAGCGGACTTTCGCCGGGGAGCTGTTTTTT
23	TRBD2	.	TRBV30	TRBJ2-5	CAWSVLSSPNSGLAGRLQETQYF	TGTGCCTGGAGTGTACTCAGCTCACCAAACTCCGGACTAGCGGGGAGACTTCAAGAGACCCAGTACTTC
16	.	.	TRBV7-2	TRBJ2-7	CASSLAHAGRGYEQYF	TGTGCCAGCAGCTTAGCCCACGCAGGGAGGGGGTACGAGCAGTACTTC
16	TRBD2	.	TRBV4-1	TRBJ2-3	CASSQRGGAFTDTQYF	TGCGCCAGCAGCCAACGGGGAGGGGCGTTTACAGATACGCAGTATTTT
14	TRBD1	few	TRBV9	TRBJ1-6	CASSGTGFNSPLHF	TGTGCCAGCAGCGGGACAGGGTTTAATTCACCCCTCCACTTT
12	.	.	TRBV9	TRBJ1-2	CASSAQRYGYTF	TGTGCCAGCAGCGCCCAGAGGTATGGCTACACCTTC
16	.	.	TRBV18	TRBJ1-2	CASSPPNTLDTYGYTF	TGTGCCAGCTCACCACCGAATACCCTTGACACCTATGGCTACACCTTC
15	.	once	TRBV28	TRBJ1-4	CASRLGGGANEKLFF	TGTGCCAGCAGACTGGGCGGGGGAGCTAATGAAAAACTGTTTTTT
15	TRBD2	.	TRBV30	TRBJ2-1	CAWRIGLGTYNEQFF	TGTGCCTGGAGGATCGGACTAGGAACCTACAATGAGCAGTTCTTC
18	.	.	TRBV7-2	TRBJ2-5	CASSLWRGIGGAGETQYF	TGTGCCAGCAGCTTATGGAGAGGTATTGGGGGCGCCGGGGAGACCCAGTACTTC
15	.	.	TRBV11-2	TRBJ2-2	CASSLEGLGTGELFF	TGTGCCAGCAGCTTAGAGGGGCTCGGGACCGGGGAGCTGTTTTTT
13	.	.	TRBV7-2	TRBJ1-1	CASSFATNTEAFF	TGTGCCAGCAGCTTCGCCACAAACACTGAAGCTTTCTTT
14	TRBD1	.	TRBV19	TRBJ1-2	CASSPGQGYYGYTF	TGTGCCAGTAGTCCGGGACAGGGTTACTATGGCTACACCTTC
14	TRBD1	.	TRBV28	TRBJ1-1	CASSVTGEATEAFF	TGTGCCAGCAGTGTTACAGGGGAGGCGACTGAAGCTTTCTTT
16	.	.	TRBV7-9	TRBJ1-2	CASSFTGTRIDYGYTF	TGTGCCAGCAGCTTCACCGGGACAAGGATTGACTATGGCTACACCTTC
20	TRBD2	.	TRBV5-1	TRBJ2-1	CASSLEATSGARGSYNEQFF	TGCGCCAGCAGCTTGGAAGCAACTAGCGGGGCCCGAGGGTCCTACAATGAGCAGTTCTTC
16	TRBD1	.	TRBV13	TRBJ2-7	CASSLVGQGFAYEQYF	TGTGCCAGCAGCTTAGTCGGACAGGGGTTTGCCTACGAGCAGTACTTC
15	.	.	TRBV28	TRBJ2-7	CASSPRQLPTYEQYF	TGTGCCAGCAGTCCCCGACAGCTCCCAACCTACGAGCAGTACTTC